Shown below are 25 T cell receptor beta chains from a single sample sequenced in a study of response to subunit inactivated influenza vaccine. TCRdb passed the RT-PCR reads through MiXCR, listing each CDR3 protein once. Of about 540,000 distinct CDR3 sequences in the sample, under 30% were seen once. These data were also reused for a study on T cells expressing NK-cell markers. According to that study: Libraries used 5'RACE template switching adding universal primer site and UMIs.

Sequences were derived from CD4+ T cells sorted from PBMCs, sampled 11 to 12 days after vaccination. The origin of the receptors is a man aged 45 to 65 who received an inactivated influenza vaccine.

The chain joins TRBV30 to TRBJ2-2, with 16 bases that match TRBD2. From germline, CDR1 is GTSNPN and CDR2 SVGIG (reference sequence). The CDR3 loop spans 19 amino acids. With 0 bases clipped from V and 3 bases from J, the junction kept 7 bases outside the gene matches. Here the CDR3 DNA reads TGTGCCTGGAGTGTACAGGGACTAGCGGGAGGGCCGTACACCGGGGAGCTGTTTTTT. The encoded protein is CAWSVQGLAGGPYTGELFF.

This clonotype has a single count. The rearrangement joins TRBV15 to TRBJ2-7; D might be TRBD1 (6 bases). V was pared by 1 base and J by 3 bases, with 7 bases between. The length of the CDR3 is 13 residues. Germline V gene lookup returns CDR1 LNHNV and CDR2 YYDKDF (reference sequence). CDR3 residues: CATSRVQGYEQYF. CDR3 in DNA: TGTGCCACCAGCAGAGTACAGGGCTACGAGCAGTACTTC.

This CDR3 reads CASSLAGAPGANVLTF. In DNA form, the CDR3 reads TGTGCCAGCAGCTTAGCCGGGGCTCCAGGGGCCAACGTCCTGACTTTC. The chain has TRBV7-9 and TRBJ2-6; the D gene could be TRBD1 or TRBD2 (5 bases each). CDR3 length: 16 residues. V was clipped by 0 bases and J by 4 bases, with 10 bases between them. Per germline, CDR1 SEHNR and CDR2 FQNEAQ (reference sequence).

Only a few counts were recorded for this clonotype. V usage is TRBV7-2 and J usage is TRBJ2-3, with 10 bases identical to TRBD2. CDR1 is SGHTA and CDR2 is FQGNSA in the germline V gene. V gave up 4 bases and J gave up 4 bases; unmatched junction bases: 2. The CDR3 loop spans 14 amino acids. The DNA of the CDR3 is TGTGCCAGCAGCTCAGCGGGAGGGCCAGATACGCAGTATTTT. It encodes CASSSAGGPDTQYF.

This clonotype was recorded a few times. The genes are TRBV20-1 and TRBJ2-7; 7 bases match TRBD2. V lost 6 bases to trimming and J lost 7 bases; unmatched junction nucleotides: 6. The CDR3 runs to 11 residues. The germline gives CDR1 DFQATT, CDR2 SNEGSKA (reference sequence). CDR3 coding DNA: TGCAGTGCATTTACTAGCGTAGAGCAGTACTTC. Translated, it gives CSAFTSVEQYF.

In this sample, this clonotype turned up many times. V and J are TRBV11-2 and TRBJ2-5, with 7 bases identical to TRBD1. Trimming at V came to 2 bases and at J to 3 bases, leaving 3 bases not matched to a gene. Germline V gene data show CDR1 as SGHAT and CDR2 as FQNNGV. This CDR3 has 14 residues. This chain's CDR3 is CASSLIQGEETQYF. The CDR3, as DNA: TGTGCCAGCAGCTTAATCCAGGGGGAAGAGACCCAGTACTTC.

This clonotype has a handful of counts. V and J are TRBV4-1 and TRBJ2-5, with TRBD2 matching over 10 bases. The V gene end was trimmed by 1 base and the J gene end by 0 bases; junction bases not matched to a gene: 5. The CDR3 is 17 amino acids. Germline V lookup: CDR1 MGHRA, CDR2 YSYEKL. Here the CDR3 DNA reads TGCGCCAGCAGCCAAGCCGCTAGCGGGGGTAACCAAGAGACCCAGTACTTC. Translation gives CASSQAASGGNQETQYF.

This clonotype came up a few times. This rearrangement joins TRBV19 to TRBJ2-1; a possible D gene is TRBD1 (5 bases). V lost 6 bases, J lost 0 bases, and 18 bases lay in between. CDR1 LNHDA and CDR2 SQIVND come from the germline V gene (reference sequence). This CDR3 is built from 17 residues. CDR3 DNA: TGTGCCAGTAGCCAGGTTTGGGGCCAGTTCTCCTACAATGAGCAGTTCTTC. It yields the protein CASSQVWGQFSYNEQFF.

Only a few counts were recorded for this clonotype. The V gene is TRBV4-1, the J gene TRBJ2-7; D might be TRBD2 (5 bases). CDR1 MGHRA and CDR2 YSYEKL come from the germline V gene. The V gene lost 0 bases and the J gene lost 0 bases, with 9 bases spanning the gap. The CDR3 totals 15 residues. DNA of the CDR3: TGCGCCAGCAGCCAAGAGGAGGTAATCTCCTACGAGCAGTACTTC. This codes for CASSQEEVISYEQYF.

The chain employs TRBV4-1 and TRBJ1-4, with D unresolved. Germline V gene lookup returns CDR1 MGHRA and CDR2 YSYEKL. This CDR3 has 16 residues. V shed 0 bases and J shed 6 bases, with 14 bases lying between them. The CDR3 bases are TGCGCCAGCAGCCAAGAAGTTCTGCAAGCTTATGAAAAACTGTTTTTT. Its protein is CASSQEVLQAYEKLFF.

CDR3 protein: CASKLSGSVEQFF. The CDR3 DNA follows: TGTGCCAGCAAATTAAGCGGGAGTGTTGAGCAGTTCTTC. The genes are TRBV6-6 and TRBJ2-1; TRBD2 matches 8 bases. In germline, CDR1 is MNHNY, CDR2 SVGAGI (reference sequence). Trimming at V came to 7 bases and at J to 9 bases, leaving 8 bases not matched to a gene. The CDR3 runs to 13 residues.

This clonotype was seen a few times. The V call is TRBV7-8, the J call TRBJ2-3; D call uncertain. This CDR3 is 16 amino acids long. V was cut by 11 bases and J by 1 base, with 22 bases left in between. Looked up from germline, CDR1 is SGHVS and CDR2 is FQNEAQ. The chain's CDR3 is CAGSAVLASGTDTQYF. The CDR3 DNA reads TGTGCCGGATCCGCAGTACTTGCGAGTGGCACAGATACGCAGTATTTT.

The chain links TRBV4-1 to TRBJ2-6; no clear D gene. Trimming cost V 0 bases and J 0 bases, with 6 bases left between them. The CDR3 covers 16 residues. CDR1 and CDR2 (germline): MGHRA, YSYEKL. CDR3 sequence (DNA): TGCGCCAGCAGCCAAGAACCGATCTCTGGGGCCAACGTCCTGACTTTC. Translation: CASSQEPISGANVLTF.

This chain connects TRBV25-1 to TRBJ1-5, with D possibly matching TRBD1 (6 bases). The V end lost 3 bases, the J end lost 4 bases, and 10 bases lay between the germline ends. Per the germline V gene, CDR1 is MGHDK and CDR2 is SYGVNS. There are 14 residues in the CDR3. In DNA form, the CDR3 reads TGTGCCAGCAGTGAGACAGGAAGGAATCAGCCCCAGCATTTT. It specifies CASSETGRNQPQHF.

This clonotype was observed a few times. This rearrangement joins TRBV4-3 to TRBJ2-2; 9 bases map to TRBD1. Germline CDR1 is LGHNA and CDR2 is YSLEER. The junction had 1 base not matched to a gene; V was cut back by 0 bases and J by 5 bases. The CDR3 is 15 residues long. CDR3 sequence reads: CASSQEQGATGELFF. The CDR3 DNA reads as TGCGCCAGCAGCCAAGAACAGGGGGCGACCGGGGAGCTGTTTTTT.

This clonotype occurred a few times. The J gene is TRBJ2-5, the V gene TRBV5-1; no clear D. V lost 5 bases, J lost 4 bases, and 15 bases lay in between. Germline loops: CDR1 SGHRS, CDR2 YFSETQ. The CDR3 has 14 amino acids. The CDR3 loop reads CASSSGYSGETQYF. The DNA of the CDR3 is TGCGCCAGCAGTTCAGGATATTCGGGAGAGACCCAGTACTTC.

V gene TRBV6-2 or TRBV6-3 combines with J gene TRBJ2-5; 14 bases map to TRBD2. Germline CDR1 and CDR2: MNHEY and SVGEGT. The CDR3 loop spans 22 amino acids. V was clipped by 5 bases and J by 8 bases; unmatched bases: 28. CDR3 in amino acids: CASSRQPKRLAGGTTPKSTQYF. CDR3 nucleotide sequence: TGTGCCAGCAGTCGCCAACCCAAACGACTAGCGGGAGGGACTACACCCAAGAGTACCCAGTACTTC.

The V call is TRBV5-1, the J call TRBJ2-5; no firm D call. This CDR3 contains 15 residues. CDR1 SGHRS and CDR2 YFSETQ come from the germline V gene. The V gene lost 4 bases and the J gene lost 0 bases, with 13 bases spanning the gap. The CDR3 DNA follows: TGCGCCAGCAGCCTTCTTCCCCCAGACCAAGAGACCCAGTACTTC. Encoded protein: CASSLLPPDQETQYF.

V usage is TRBV19 and J usage is TRBJ2-1, with D uncertain. The V gene's germline CDR1 is LNHDA and CDR2 SQIVND (reference sequence). The V and J ends lost 4 bases and 10 bases respectively, with 14 bases between them. The CDR3 spans 13 residues. The CDR3, as DNA: TGTGCCAGTAGTAGGGCTCTTGATTGGGAGCAGTTCTTC. Translating it yields CASSRALDWEQFF.

As to this clonotype: This clone may be a read error of a much larger clone one base away. The chain employs TRBV24-1 and TRBJ2-1; 9 bases align to TRBD2. Germline-derived CDR1 and CDR2 are KGHDR and SFDVKD. The CDR3 is 14 residues long. The CDR3 loop is CATSAGTSFYEQLF. The CDR3 nucleotides read TGTGCCACCAGTGCCGGGACTAGCTTCTATGAGCAGCTCTTC.

The sample holds a few counts of this clonotype. A much larger clone lies a single base off, so this may be a read error. The gene calls are TRBV7-9 and TRBJ2-4; D is ambiguous. Germline-derived CDR1 and CDR2 are SEHNR and FQNEAQ (reference sequence). Trimming pared 5 bases from V and 5 bases from J, leaving 4 bases between. The CDR3 consists of 11 residues. The CDR3 here is CASSPQNIQYF. The DNA of the CDR3 is TGTGCCAGCAGCCCTCAAAACATTCAGTACTTC.

The chain couples TRBV7-6 to TRBJ1-6, with 7 bases matching TRBD1. Trimming at V came to 4 bases and at J to 7 bases, leaving 7 bases not matched to a gene. This CDR3 spans 15 amino acids. CDR1 and CDR2 from the germline V gene are SGHVS and FNYEAQ. The CDR3 loop is CASSSGDSLNSPLHF. The CDR3 DNA sequence: TGTGCCAGCAGCTCGGGGGACAGTTTGAATTCACCCCTCCACTTT.

This chain joins TRBV7-2 and TRBJ2-3; 9 nucleotides align to TRBD2. This CDR3 contains 16 residues. The J segment lost 7 bases and the V segment lost 4 bases, leaving 12 bases of the junction unmatched. In germline, CDR1 is SGHTA, CDR2 FQGNSA. The CDR3 region has the DNA TGTGCCAGCAGCTACGATAGTAGCGGGAGTGCGAATACGCAGTATTTT. Residues: CASSYDSSGSANTQYF. Using reference TRBV7-2 and TRBJ2-3 for the parts outside the CDR3, the full variable domain is GAGVSQSPSNKVTEKGKDVELRCDPISGHTALYWYRQSLGQGLEFLIYFQGNSAPDKSGLPSDRFSAERTGGSVSTLTIQRTQQEDSAVYLCASSYDSSGSANTQYFGPGTRLTVL.

The rearrangement links TRBV24-1 to TRBJ2-3; 7 bases agree with TRBD2. V lost 2 bases, J lost 3 bases, and 4 bases stayed unmatched. Per germline, CDR1 KGHDR and CDR2 SFDVKD. This CDR3 is 15 amino acids long. CDR3 sequence: CATSDSHGGTDTQYF. In nucleotides, the CDR3 is TGTGCCACCAGTGATTCCCACGGGGGGACAGATACGCAGTATTTT.

This clonotype has more than one count but fewer than ten. The rearrangement joins TRBV7-2 to TRBJ2-7; D call uncertain. The CDR3 consists of 13 residues. Trimming took 2 bases from V and 2 from J, leaving 7 bases between them. Looked up from germline, CDR1 is SGHTA and CDR2 is FQGNSA. The CDR3 protein is CASSLSEAYEQYF. The CDR3 DNA reads as TGTGCCAGCAGCTTATCTGAAGCCTACGAGCAGTACTTC.